What follows are 10 T cell receptor beta chains derived from one specimen sequenced in a study of blood T cell repertoires in COVID-19. Data came from immunoSEQ multiplex PCR; TCRdb stores just in-frame clones and leaves some out. The sample carries hundreds of thousands of clones, 85% to 90% recorded once. The material sequenced was PBMCs or T cells enriched from blood (not recorded which). The receptor source for this set is a woman aged 60-75 years in a cohort exposed to, infected with or recovered from COVID-19 (not recorded which).

The rearrangement uses TRBV19 and TRBJ2-5; TRBD1 aligns across 7 bases. The CDR3 extends over 13 amino acids. J lost 4 bases, V lost 5 bases, and 4 bases had no gene match. Germline-derived CDR1 and CDR2 are LNHDA and SQIVND (reference sequence). The CDR3 nucleotides read TGTGCCAGTAGTTACGACAGGGCAGAGACCCAGTACTTC. Amino acid sequence: CASSYDRAETQYF.

This clone has just one count. In the same sample, other DNA sequences code for this CDR3. J is TRBJ1-3 and V is TRBV6-5; unclear D gene. Looked up from germline, CDR1 is MNHEY and CDR2 is SVGAGI. This CDR3 is 15 amino acids long. Between the trimmed V and J ends, which lost 2 bases and 0 bases, there was a span of 8 bases. CDR3 coding DNA: TGTGCCAGCAGTTACCGGGGTAGCTCTGGAAACACCATATATTTT. Its translation is CASSYRGSSGNTIYF.

V and J are TRBV30 and TRBJ2-2; 11 nucleotides line up with TRBD2. With 8 bases clipped from V and 6 bases from J, the junction kept 8 bases outside the gene matches. The CDR3 is 14 amino acids. CDR1 is GTSNPN and CDR2 is SVGIG in the germline V gene (reference sequence). CDR3 bases: TGTGCCAGGGATCTAGCGGGAGGACCCGGGGAGCTGTTTTTT. It encodes CARDLAGGPGELFF.

V gene TRBV18 combines with J gene TRBJ2-7; maybe TRBD2 (5 bases). The CDR3 sequence is 12 residues long. Per germline, CDR1 KGHSH and CDR2 LQKENI. Trimming removed 4 bases from V and 5 bases from J, with 9 bases in between. CDR3 bases: TGTGCCAGCTCACTGGGGAGAAACGAGCAGTACTTC. Protein product: CASSLGRNEQYF. The complete variable domain, with remaining parts taken from reference TRBV18 and TRBJ2-7, reads NAGVMQNPRHLVRRRGQEARLRCSPMKGHSHVYWYRQLPEEGLKFMVYLQKENIIDESGMPKERFSAEFPKEGPSILRIQQVVRGDSAAYFCASSLGRNEQYFGPGTRLTVT.

J is TRBJ1-1 and V is TRBV12-3 or TRBV12-4; 7 bases line up with TRBD1. The J segment lost 7 bases and the V segment lost 6 bases, leaving 5 bases of the junction unmatched. The CDR3 length is 12 residues. The CDR3 nucleotides are TGTGCCAGCAGCTTCGGACAGGTTGAAGCTTTCTTT. Translation gives CASSFGQVEAFF.

This rearrangement joins TRBV7-8 to TRBJ2-2; tentatively, D is TRBD2 (5 bases). With 1 base removed from V and 2 bases from J, the gap between germline ends came to 11 bases. CDR3 length: 16 residues. CDR1 and CDR2 from the germline V gene are SGHVS and FQNEAQ. Written as DNA, the CDR3 is TGTGCCAGCAGCTTAGAGGCCAGGACTAACACCGGGGAGCTGTTTTTT. It specifies CASSLEARTNTGELFF.

This sequence joins TRBV30 and TRBJ2-4, with a weak D call TRBD2 (6 bases). Germline assignment: CDR1 GTSNPN and CDR2 SVGIG (reference sequence). The CDR3 extends over 15 amino acids. Trimming shortened V by 0 bases and J by 3 bases, and 12 bases separated the two germline ends. CDR3 region: CAWSVPGVSKNIQYF. The CDR3 DNA reads as TGTGCCTGGAGTGTTCCGGGGGTGAGCAAAAACATTCAGTACTTC.

The J gene is TRBJ2-1, the V gene TRBV7-9, with 10 bases matching TRBD1. Germline V gene lookup returns CDR1 SEHNR and CDR2 FQNEAQ (reference sequence). Losses at the gene ends were 9 bases for V and 7 bases for J; bases not matched to a gene: 6. The CDR3 runs to 13 residues. The DNA for the CDR3 is TGTGCCAGAGACGGACAGGGGGTGAATGAGCAGTTCTTC. Its protein product is CARDGQGVNEQFF.

A single count supports this clone. V gene TRBV18 combines with J gene TRBJ2-7; the D is unclear. The CDR3 runs to 12 residues. Germline V CDR1 and CDR2: KGHSH, LQKENI. V lost 2 bases and J lost 3, with 5 bases in between. This chain's CDR3 is CASSPALYEQYF. The CDR3 DNA is TGTGCCAGCTCACCAGCACTCTACGAGCAGTACTTC.

V usage is TRBV11-3 and J usage is TRBJ2-3, with no clear D. V lost 0 bases, J lost 0 bases, and 4 bases lay in between. Germline V gene sequence: CDR1 SGHNT, CDR2 YENEEA. CDR3 length equals 14 residues. Here the CDR3 DNA reads TGTGCCAGCAGCTTAGATCTTAGCACAGATACGCAGTATTTT. Its translation is CASSLDLSTDTQYF.